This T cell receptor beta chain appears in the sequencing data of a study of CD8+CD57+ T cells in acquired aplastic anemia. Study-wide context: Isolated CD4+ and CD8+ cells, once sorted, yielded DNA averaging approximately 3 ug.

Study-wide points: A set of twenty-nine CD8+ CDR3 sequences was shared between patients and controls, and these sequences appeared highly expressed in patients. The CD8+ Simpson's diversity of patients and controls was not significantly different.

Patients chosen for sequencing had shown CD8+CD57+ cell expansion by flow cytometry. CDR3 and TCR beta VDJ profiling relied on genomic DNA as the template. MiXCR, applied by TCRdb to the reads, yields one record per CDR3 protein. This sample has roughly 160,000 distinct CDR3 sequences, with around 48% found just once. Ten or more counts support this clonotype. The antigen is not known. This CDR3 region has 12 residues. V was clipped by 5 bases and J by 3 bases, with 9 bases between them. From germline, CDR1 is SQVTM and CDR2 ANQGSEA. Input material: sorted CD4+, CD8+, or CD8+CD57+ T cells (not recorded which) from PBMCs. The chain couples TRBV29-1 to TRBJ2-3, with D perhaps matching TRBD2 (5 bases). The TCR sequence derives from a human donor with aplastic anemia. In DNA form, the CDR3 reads TGCAGCGTTTCCGGAGGTACAGATACGCAGTATTTT. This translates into CSVSGGTDTQYF.